This is a list of T cell receptor beta chains from one sample in a study of blood T cell repertoires in COVID-19. Clones were read by immunoSEQ multiplex PCR, and TCRdb kept only the in-frame ones, dropping some. This sample has about 360,000 clones, with 83% found just once. Specimen: peripheral blood. These receptors all come from a man aged 25 to 40 with active or convalescent COVID-19. Both conserved end residues are trimmed from each CDR3.

CDR3 protein: ASSRLPGGGRGEQF; V gene: TRBV11-1; J gene: TRBJ2-1
CDR3 protein: VRSHQIWRGNQPQH; V gene: TRBV7-5; J gene: TRBJ1-5
CDR3 protein: ASSKGIVRDRAGSGANVLT; V gene: TRBV21-1; J gene: TRBJ2-6
CDR3 protein: SAGPEVAYNSPLH; V gene: TRBV29-1; J gene: TRBJ1-6
CDR3 protein: SARDSGYY; V gene: TRBV29-1; J gene: TRBJ2-5
CDR3 protein: ASSLVGRGNTGELF; V gene: TRBV7-7; J gene: TRBJ2-2
CDR3 protein: ASSVLAGSGTQY; V gene: TRBV7-3; J gene: TRBJ2-3
CDR3 protein: ASSHVYQGNTGELF; V gene: TRBV5-1; J gene: TRBJ2-2
CDR3 protein: ASSQTSGSGGYEQY; V gene: TRBV3-1/TRBV3-2; J gene: TRBJ2-7
CDR3 protein: ASSGGGTGNLLGNTIY; V gene: TRBV25-1; J gene: TRBJ1-3
CDR3 protein: ASSEDRPTTNEKLF; V gene: TRBV2; J gene: TRBJ1-4
CDR3 protein: ASSTNWRQDYGYT; V gene: TRBV11-2; J gene: TRBJ1-2
CDR3 protein: ASSLGDRVPEKLF; V gene: TRBV7-8; J gene: TRBJ1-4
CDR3 protein: ASSPLWAVENTIY; V gene: TRBV7-2; J gene: TRBJ1-3
CDR3 protein: ASTLGQIKWGGYT; V gene: TRBV23-1; J gene: TRBJ1-2
CDR3 protein: ASSVGVAFTDTQY; V gene: TRBV9; J gene: TRBJ2-3
CDR3 protein: ASSLFGRGNTGELF; V gene: TRBV28; J gene: TRBJ2-2
CDR3 protein: ASSPRSMNTEAF; V gene: TRBV6-5; J gene: TRBJ1-1
CDR3 protein: ASSERGSGGSRTDTQY; V gene: TRBV9; J gene: TRBJ2-3
CDR3 protein: ASSPSGSETQY; V gene: TRBV28; J gene: TRBJ2-5
CDR3 protein: ASSGTGGMWEQY; V gene: TRBV5-1; J gene: TRBJ2-7
CDR3 protein: SVYILARTSYEQY; V gene: TRBV29-1; J gene: TRBJ2-7
CDR3 protein: ASSVSGGPPFEQY; V gene: TRBV9; J gene: TRBJ2-7
CDR3 protein: SVDQTGNPYEQY; V gene: TRBV29-1; J gene: TRBJ2-7
CDR3 protein: ASSFEGPGEGVNQPQH; V gene: TRBV7-9; J gene: TRBJ1-5
CDR3 protein: ASSPAEASNEQF; V gene: TRBV7-6; J gene: TRBJ2-1
CDR3 protein: ASSMNRNTGELF; V gene: TRBV19; J gene: TRBJ2-2
CDR3 protein: ASSPDRAEQY; V gene: TRBV7-8; J gene: TRBJ2-7
CDR3 protein: ASSSRGDEQF; V gene: TRBV12-3/TRBV12-4; J gene: TRBJ2-1
CDR3 protein: ASSLFSRGDTQY; V gene: TRBV28; J gene: TRBJ2-3
CDR3 protein: NVEGAGYEQY; V gene: TRBV29-1; J gene: TRBJ2-7
CDR3 protein: ASSPSGGGIYEQY; V gene: TRBV18; J gene: TRBJ2-7
CDR3 protein: SVAGEGNQPQH; V gene: TRBV29-1; J gene: TRBJ1-5
CDR3 protein: ASSPDRGNTGELF; V gene: TRBV7-7; J gene: TRBJ2-2
CDR3 protein: ASSSPPLAKNIQY; V gene: TRBV6-5; J gene: TRBJ2-4
CDR3 protein: ASRPQGTGTGELF; V gene: TRBV27; J gene: TRBJ2-2
CDR3 protein: AWSLTSNGELF; V gene: TRBV30; J gene: TRBJ2-2
CDR3 protein: ASSLYFPSYEQY; V gene: TRBV5-8; J gene: TRBJ2-7
CDR3 protein: ASRDQGGLAEAF; V gene: TRBV27; J gene: TRBJ1-1